The TCR beta chain under discussion was sequenced for a study of control samples from healthy donors and cancer patients. TCRdb's table, derived via immunoSEQ multiplex PCR, lists solely in-frame clones and lacks some. The table records 60,000 to 75,000 clones, roughly 85% of them present only once. Germline values: CDR1 SGHTA, CDR2 FQGNSA. V was clipped by 1 base and J by 8 bases, with 11 bases between them. The CDR3 has 14 residues. This sequence was found in a man aged 35 to 55 in good health. The chain couples TRBV7-2 to TRBJ1-4; D remains unclear. The specimen sequenced was blood. CDR3 loop: CASSLEGIGEKLFF. As DNA, the CDR3 is TGTGCCAGCAGCTTAGAAGGGATAGGAGAAAAACTGTTTTTT. Based on the CDR3 plus reference TRBV7-2 and TRBJ1-4, the full variable domain is GAGVSQSPSNKVTEKGKDVELRCDPISGHTALYWYRQSLGQGLEFLIYFQGNSAPDKSGLPSDRFSAERTGGSVSTLTIQRTQQEDSAVYLCASSLEGIGEKLFFGSGTQLSVL.